These 10 T cell receptor beta chains came from one sample sequenced in a study of T cell responses to AZD1222 COVID-19 vaccine. Sequencing used immunoSEQ multiplex PCR; TCRdb keeps in-frame clones, though not all of them. The profile shows 130,000 to 150,000 clones, 92% of them singletons. The starting material was peripheral blood, obtained on day 0 of AZD1222 vaccination. These receptors were collected from an adult in good health.

The chain links TRBV18 to TRBJ1-5, with D tentatively TRBD1 (6 bases). Per the germline V gene, CDR1 is KGHSH and CDR2 is LQKENI. The CDR3 covers 17 residues. The V end lost 1 base, the J end lost 4 bases, and 17 bases lay between the germline ends. CDR3 coding DNA: TGTGCCAGCTCACCACAAGCCTCAGGGGTCTCTAATCAGCCCCAGCATTTT. This translates into CASSPQASGVSNQPQHF. The complete variable domain, with remaining parts taken from reference TRBV18 and TRBJ1-5, reads NAGVMQNPRHLVRRRGQEARLRCSPMKGHSHVYWYRQLPEEGLKFMVYLQKENIIDESGMPKERFSAEFPKEGPSILRIQQVVRGDSAAYFCASSPQASGVSNQPQHFGDGTRLSIL.

The CDR3 DNA reads as TGTGCCTGGAGTGGGTCTATTAATGAAAAACTGTTTTTT. Translated: CAWSGSINEKLFF. The chain recombines TRBV30 with TRBJ1-4; D remains ambiguous. Looked up from germline, CDR1 is GTSNPN and CDR2 is SVGIG (reference sequence). There are 13 residues in the CDR3. V gave up 1 base and J gave up 4 bases, with 7 bases separating them.

The CDR3 region is CASSSPLGLFREQYF. CDR3 bases: TGTGCCAGCAGCTCACCGCTCGGACTATTCCGCGAGCAGTACTTC. The chain carries TRBV7-6 and TRBJ2-7; D may be TRBD2 (6 bases). Germline CDR1 is SGHVS and CDR2 is FNYEAQ. Trimming stripped 4 bases from V and 6 bases from J, with 19 bases between. The CDR3 spans 15 residues.

The V gene is TRBV5-5, the J gene TRBJ1-3, with a tentative D call TRBD1 (5 bases). CDR3 length equals 16 residues. Trimming pared 0 bases from V and 0 bases from J, leaving 10 bases between. The V gene's germline CDR1 is SGHKS and CDR2 YYEKEE (reference sequence). The CDR3 region has the DNA TGTGCCAGCAGCTTGGCGACAGACAACTCTGGAAACACCATATATTTT. It yields the protein CASSLATDNSGNTIYF.

The rearrangement joins TRBV18 to TRBJ1-1; TRBD1 might be the D (6 bases). Per germline, CDR1 KGHSH and CDR2 LQKENI. Between the trimmed V and J ends, which lost 5 bases and 6 bases, there was a span of 25 bases. The CDR3 loop spans 17 amino acids. The CDR3 nucleotides are TGTGCCAGCTCAGCAATGGCGTGGCAGGGGCGAGGCTCTGAAGCTTTCTTT. Its protein is CASSAMAWQGRGSEAFF.

CDR3: CASSLRQGVGGELFF. The CDR3 DNA sequence: TGTGCCAGCAGCTTGCGGCAGGGGGTTGGCGGGGAGCTGTTTTTT. The J gene is TRBJ2-2, the V gene TRBV5-4; 7 bases match TRBD1. This CDR3 contains 15 residues. In germline, CDR1 is SGHNT, CDR2 YYREEE (reference sequence). The V segment lost 1 base and the J segment 7 bases; nucleotides outside the gene matches: 7.

Concerning this clone: The same CDR3 can be traced to other DNA sequences in this sample. The chain joins TRBV6-5 to TRBJ2-7; D perhaps matches TRBD1 (6 bases). This CDR3 contains 13 residues. CDR1 MNHEY and CDR2 SVGAGI come from the germline V gene. Between the trimmed V and J ends, which lost 6 bases and 2 bases, there was a span of 11 bases. DNA of the CDR3: TGTGCCAGCAGGGATACAGGGACCTACGAGCAGTACTTC. Translating it yields CASRDTGTYEQYF.

The chain has TRBV5-5 and TRBJ2-7; D perhaps matches TRBD1 (5 bases). The CDR3 spans 13 residues. V lost 3 bases, J lost 1 base, and 8 bases lay in between. CDR1 is SGHKS, CDR2 YYEKEE, per germline (reference sequence). The CDR3 sequence is CASSSDTSYEQYF. DNA of the CDR3: TGTGCCAGCAGCTCGGACACATCCTACGAGCAGTACTTC.

J is TRBJ2-3 and V is TRBV29-1; D is perhaps TRBD1 (5 bases). The V end was cut by 4 bases, the J end by 1 base, with 15 bases between. The germline CDR1 and CDR2 sequences are SQVTM and ANQGSEA. The CDR3 length is 15 residues. The CDR3 nucleotides read TGCAGCGTTGGGGGCCAGGGATTTCGCACAGATACGCAGTATTTT. Translating it yields CSVGGQGFRTDTQYF.

V is TRBV4-2 and J is TRBJ2-1; D unresolved. Trimming shortened V by 5 bases and J by 0 bases, and 2 bases separated the two germline ends. The V gene's germline CDR1 is LGHNA and CDR2 YNFKEQ. The CDR3 is 12 residues long. CDR3 region: CASSNSYNEQFF. The CDR3 DNA reads TGTGCCAGCAGCAACTCCTACAATGAGCAGTTCTTC.